This TCR beta chain originates from a study of blood T cell repertoires in COVID-19. Study overall: The samples span acute and convalescent COVID-19 from the United States, Italy and Spain. PBMCs, B-cell-depleted T cells, or T cells provided the cDNA or gDNA that made up the material.

Original processing notes: Quantification of nucleated cells was approximated via reference gene primer amplification. Only in-frame clones appear in the TCRdb table, and some are missing; sequencing was by immunoSEQ multiplex PCR. That table is the source of V, J and clone size, and D and trimming were worked out from the DNA. The sample lists about 100,000 clones, 75% to 90% occurring once. The receptor comes from a woman aged 80 or older with acute or convalescent COVID-19. The sample comprised peripheral blood.

CDR3 nucleotides: TGCGCCAGCAGCTTGAGCGGAAGCTCCTACGAGCAGTACTTC. Amino acids: CASSLSGSSYEQYF. This chain connects TRBV5-1 to TRBJ2-7, with D perhaps TRBD2 (5 bases). Germline assignment: CDR1 SGHRS and CDR2 YFSETQ. This CDR3 has 14 residues. Trimming took off 1 base at V and 0 bases at J, with 8 bases between the two ends.